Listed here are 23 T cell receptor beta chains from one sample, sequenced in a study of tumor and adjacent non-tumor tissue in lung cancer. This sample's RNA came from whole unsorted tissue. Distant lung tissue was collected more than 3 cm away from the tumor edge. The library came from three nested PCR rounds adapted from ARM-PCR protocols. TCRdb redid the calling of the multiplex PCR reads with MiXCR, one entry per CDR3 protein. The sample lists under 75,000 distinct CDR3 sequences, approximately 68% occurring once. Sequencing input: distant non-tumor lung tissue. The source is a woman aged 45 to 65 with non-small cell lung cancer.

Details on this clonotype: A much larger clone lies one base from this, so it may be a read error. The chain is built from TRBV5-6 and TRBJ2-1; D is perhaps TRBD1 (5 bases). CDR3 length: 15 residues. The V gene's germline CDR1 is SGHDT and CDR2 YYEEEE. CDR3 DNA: TGTGCCAGCAGCTTGGGGGGCCACCACTACAATGACCAGTTCTTC. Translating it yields CASSLGGHHYNDQFF.

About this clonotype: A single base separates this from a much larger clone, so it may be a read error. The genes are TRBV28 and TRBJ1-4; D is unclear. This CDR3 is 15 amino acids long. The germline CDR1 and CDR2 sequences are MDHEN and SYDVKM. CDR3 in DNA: TGTGACAGCAGTTTATTTGGTGGTTTAGGAGAAAAACTGTTTTTT. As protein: CDSSLFGGLGEKLFF.

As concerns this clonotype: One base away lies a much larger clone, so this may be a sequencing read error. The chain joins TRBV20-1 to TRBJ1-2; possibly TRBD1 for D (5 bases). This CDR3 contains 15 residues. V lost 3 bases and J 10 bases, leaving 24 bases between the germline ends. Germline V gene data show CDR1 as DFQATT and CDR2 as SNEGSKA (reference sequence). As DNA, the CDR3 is TGCAGTGCTAGTTTAACAGGTGTCGGGCCTTCTGCCTACACCTTC. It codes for CSASLTGVGPSAYTF.

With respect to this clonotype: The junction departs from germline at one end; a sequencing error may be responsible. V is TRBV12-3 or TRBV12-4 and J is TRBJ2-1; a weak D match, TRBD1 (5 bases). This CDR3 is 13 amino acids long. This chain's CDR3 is CASRVAGYNKQFF. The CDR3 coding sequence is TGTGCTAGCAGGGTGGCAGGGTATAATAAGCAGTTCTTC.

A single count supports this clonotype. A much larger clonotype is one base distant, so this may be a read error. The CDR3 spells CASSPHMGPSTDTQYF. CDR3 nucleotides: TGTGCCAGCAGCCCTCACATGGGGCCCTCCACAGATACGCAGTATTTT. The genes are TRBV6-2 or TRBV6-3 and TRBJ2-3; D possibly corresponds to TRBD1 (5 bases). Germline V gives CDR1 MNHEY, CDR2 SVGEGT. The CDR3 spans 16 residues. V was shortened by 6 bases and J by 2 bases, with 18 bases between the two germline ends.

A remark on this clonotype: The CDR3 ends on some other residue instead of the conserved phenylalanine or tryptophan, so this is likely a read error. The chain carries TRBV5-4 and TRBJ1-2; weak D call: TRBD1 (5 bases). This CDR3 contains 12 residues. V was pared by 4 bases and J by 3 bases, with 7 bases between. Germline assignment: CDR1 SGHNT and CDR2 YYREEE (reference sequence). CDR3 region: CASSGQDYGYTL. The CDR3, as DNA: TGTGCCAGCAGCGGACAAGACTATGGCTACACCCTC.

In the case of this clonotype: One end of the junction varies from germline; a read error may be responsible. CDR3: CVSSFSGSTRELFF. CDR3 nucleotides: TGTGTCAGCAGCTTTTCAGGGAGCACCAGGGAGCTGTTTTTT. The chain couples TRBV7-9 to TRBJ2-2; D may be TRBD1 or TRBD2 (5 bases each). CDR1 and CDR2 (germline): SEHNR, FQNEAQ (reference sequence). The CDR3 length is 14 residues.

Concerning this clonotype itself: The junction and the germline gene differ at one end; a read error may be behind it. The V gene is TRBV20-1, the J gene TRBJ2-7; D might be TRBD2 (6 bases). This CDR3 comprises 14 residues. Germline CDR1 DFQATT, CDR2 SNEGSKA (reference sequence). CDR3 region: CSTSRGGTGYEQYF. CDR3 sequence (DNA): TGCAGTACTAGCCGAGGAGGCACGGGCTACGAGCAGTATTTC.

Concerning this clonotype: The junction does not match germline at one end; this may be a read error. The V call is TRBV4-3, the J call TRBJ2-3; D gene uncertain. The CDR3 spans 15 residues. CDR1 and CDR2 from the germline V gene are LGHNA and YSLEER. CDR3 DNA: TGTGTCAGCAGCCAAGATGGCCATGGGTCAGATACGCAGTATTTT. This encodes CVSSQDGHGSDTQYF.

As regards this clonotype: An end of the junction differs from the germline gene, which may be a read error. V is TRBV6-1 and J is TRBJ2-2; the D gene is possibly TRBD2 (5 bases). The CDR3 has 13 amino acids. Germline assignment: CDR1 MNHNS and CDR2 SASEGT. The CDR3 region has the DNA TGTGCCAGCCTAGTGGGGTACACCGGGGAGTTGTTTTTT. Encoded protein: CASLVGYTGELFF.

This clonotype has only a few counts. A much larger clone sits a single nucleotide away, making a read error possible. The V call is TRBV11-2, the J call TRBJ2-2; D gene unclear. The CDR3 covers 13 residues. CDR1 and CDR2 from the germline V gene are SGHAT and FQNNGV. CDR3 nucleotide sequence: TGTGTCAGCGCCTCCTTCGACACCGGGGAGCTGTTTTTT. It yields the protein CVSASFDTGELFF.

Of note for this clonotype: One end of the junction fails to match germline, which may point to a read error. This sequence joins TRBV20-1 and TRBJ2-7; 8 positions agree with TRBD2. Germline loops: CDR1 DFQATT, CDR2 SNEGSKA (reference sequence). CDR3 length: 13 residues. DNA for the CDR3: TGCAGCCTCCGCGGGAGGACGGACTACGAGCAATACTTC. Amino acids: CSLRGRTDYEQYF.

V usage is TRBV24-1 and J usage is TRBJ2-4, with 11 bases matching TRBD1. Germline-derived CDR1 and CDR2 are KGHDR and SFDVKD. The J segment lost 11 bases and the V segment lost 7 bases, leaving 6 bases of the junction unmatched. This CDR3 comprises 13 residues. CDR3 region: CATRGQGADVQYF. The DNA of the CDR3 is TGTGCCACCAGAGGACAGGGGGCCGACGTTCAGTACTTC.

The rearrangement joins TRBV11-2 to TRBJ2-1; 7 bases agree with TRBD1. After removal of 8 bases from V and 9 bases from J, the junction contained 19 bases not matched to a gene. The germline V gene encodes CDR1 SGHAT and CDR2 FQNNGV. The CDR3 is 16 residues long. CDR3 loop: CASQSLGQSYQIEQFF. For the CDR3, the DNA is TGTGCCAGCCAGAGCTTGGGACAGAGTTACCAGATTGAGCAGTTCTTC.

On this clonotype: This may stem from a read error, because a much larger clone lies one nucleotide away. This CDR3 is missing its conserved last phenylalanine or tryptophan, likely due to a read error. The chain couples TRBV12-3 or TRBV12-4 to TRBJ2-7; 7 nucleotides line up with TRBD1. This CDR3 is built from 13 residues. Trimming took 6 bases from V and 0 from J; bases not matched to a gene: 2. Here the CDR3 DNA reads TGTGCCAGCAGCCGGGACAGCTCCTACGAGCAGTACCTC. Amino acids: CASSRDSSYEQYL.

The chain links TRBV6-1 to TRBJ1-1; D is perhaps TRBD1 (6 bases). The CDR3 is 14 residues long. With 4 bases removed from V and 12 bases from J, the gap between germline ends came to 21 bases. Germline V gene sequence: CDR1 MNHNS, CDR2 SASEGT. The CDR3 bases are TGTGCCAGCAGTGGTGGGGGGCGCAGCTATGAGACTTTCTTT. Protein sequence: CASSGGGRSYETFF.

CDR3 sequence reads: CASCVGGSRISTGELFF. CDR3 nucleotides: TGTGCCAGTTGCGTTGGGGGTAGCAGAATTTCCACCGGGGAGCTGTTTTTT. This chain links TRBV11-2 with TRBJ2-2; D could derive from TRBD1 or TRBD2 (5 bases each). V was cut by 9 bases and J by 4 bases, with 24 bases left in between. The CDR3 is 17 amino acids. Germline V lookup: CDR1 SGHAT, CDR2 FQNNGV.

In nucleotides, the CDR3 is TGTGCCAGCATCCCTTTTACGGGGGCAGATGGAAACACCATATATTTT. Its protein product is CASIPFTGADGNTIYF. V gene TRBV6-5 combines with J gene TRBJ1-3; D may be TRBD1 (6 bases). The CDR3 is 16 amino acids. The germline CDR1 and CDR2 sequences are MNHEY and SVGAGI. Trimming removed 7 bases from V and 3 bases from J, with 19 bases in between.

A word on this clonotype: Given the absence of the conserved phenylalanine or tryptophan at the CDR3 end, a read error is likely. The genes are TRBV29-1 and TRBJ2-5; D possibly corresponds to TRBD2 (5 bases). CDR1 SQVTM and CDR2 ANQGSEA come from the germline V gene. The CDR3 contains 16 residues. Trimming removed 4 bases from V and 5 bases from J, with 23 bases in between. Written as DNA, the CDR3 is TGCAGCGTTGCGGTCAATAGCGTGATGGTTATGGAGACCCAGTACTTA. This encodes CSVAVNSVMVMETQYL.

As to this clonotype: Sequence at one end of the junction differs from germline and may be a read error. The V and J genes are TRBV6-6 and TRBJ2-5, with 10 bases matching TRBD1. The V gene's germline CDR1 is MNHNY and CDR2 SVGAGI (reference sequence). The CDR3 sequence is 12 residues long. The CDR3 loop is CTSGTGVGTQYF. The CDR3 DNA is TGTACCAGCGGGACAGGGGTTGGGACTCAGTACTTC.

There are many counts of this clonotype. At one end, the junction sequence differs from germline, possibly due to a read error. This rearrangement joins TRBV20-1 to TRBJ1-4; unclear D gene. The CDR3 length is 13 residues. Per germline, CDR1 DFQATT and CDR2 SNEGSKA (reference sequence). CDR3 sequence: CSARETTNEKLFF. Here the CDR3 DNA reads TGCAGTGCTAGAGAGACAACCAATGAAAAACTGTTTTTT.

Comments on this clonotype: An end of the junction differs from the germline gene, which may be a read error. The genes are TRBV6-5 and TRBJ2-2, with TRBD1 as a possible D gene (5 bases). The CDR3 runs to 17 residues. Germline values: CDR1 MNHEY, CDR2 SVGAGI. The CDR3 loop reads CASSYSRPRTSAGQLFF. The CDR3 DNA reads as TGTGCCAGCAGTTACTCGCGGCCGCGGACATCCGCCGGGCAGCTGTTTTTT.

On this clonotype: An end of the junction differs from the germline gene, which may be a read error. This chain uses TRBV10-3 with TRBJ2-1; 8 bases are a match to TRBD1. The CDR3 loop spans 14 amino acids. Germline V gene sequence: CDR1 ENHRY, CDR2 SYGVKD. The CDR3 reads CAISGTGNANEQSF. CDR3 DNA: TGTGCCATCAGTGGGACAGGGAACGCCAATGAGCAGTCCTTT.